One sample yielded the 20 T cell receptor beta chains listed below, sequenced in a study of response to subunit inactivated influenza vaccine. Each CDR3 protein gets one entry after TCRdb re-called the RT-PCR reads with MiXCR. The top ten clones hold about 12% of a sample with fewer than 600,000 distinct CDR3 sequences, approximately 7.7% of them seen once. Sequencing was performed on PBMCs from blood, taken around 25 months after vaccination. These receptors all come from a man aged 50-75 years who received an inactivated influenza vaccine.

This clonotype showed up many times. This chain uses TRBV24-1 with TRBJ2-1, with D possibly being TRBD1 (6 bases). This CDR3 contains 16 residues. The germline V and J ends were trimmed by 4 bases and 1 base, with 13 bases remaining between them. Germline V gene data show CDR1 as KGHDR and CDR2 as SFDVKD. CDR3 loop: CATSDPTGPSYNEQFF. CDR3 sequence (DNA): TGTGCCACCAGTGACCCTACAGGGCCATCCTACAATGAGCAGTTCTTC.

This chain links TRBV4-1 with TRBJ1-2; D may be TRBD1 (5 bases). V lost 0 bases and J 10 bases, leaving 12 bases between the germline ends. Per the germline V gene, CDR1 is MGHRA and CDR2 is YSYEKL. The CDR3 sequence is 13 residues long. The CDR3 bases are TGCGCCAGCAGCCAAGATGTGGTAGGGGACTACACCTTC. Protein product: CASSQDVVGDYTF.

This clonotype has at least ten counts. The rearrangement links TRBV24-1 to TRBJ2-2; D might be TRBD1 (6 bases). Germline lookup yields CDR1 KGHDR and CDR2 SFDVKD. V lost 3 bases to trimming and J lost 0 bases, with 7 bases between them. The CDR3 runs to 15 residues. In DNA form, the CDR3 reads TGTGCCACCAGTGATACAGGGCCGAACACCGGGGAGCTGTTTTTT. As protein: CATSDTGPNTGELFF.

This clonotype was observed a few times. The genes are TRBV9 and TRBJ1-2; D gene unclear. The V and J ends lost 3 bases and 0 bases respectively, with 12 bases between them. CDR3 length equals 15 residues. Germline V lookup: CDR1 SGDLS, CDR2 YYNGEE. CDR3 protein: CASSAQQSSNYGYTF. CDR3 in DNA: TGTGCCAGCAGCGCCCAACAGTCGTCTAACTATGGCTACACCTTC.

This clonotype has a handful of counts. The CDR3 spells CASSLYKGGSTDTQYF. DNA of the CDR3: TGTGCCAGCAGTTTATATAAGGGAGGGTCGACAGATACGCAGTATTTT. The chain carries TRBV28 and TRBJ2-3; 7 nucleotides line up with TRBD2. Trimming removed 1 base from V and 3 bases from J; junction bases left unmatched: 7. Germline V CDR1 and CDR2: MDHEN, SYDVKM. CDR3 length: 16 residues.

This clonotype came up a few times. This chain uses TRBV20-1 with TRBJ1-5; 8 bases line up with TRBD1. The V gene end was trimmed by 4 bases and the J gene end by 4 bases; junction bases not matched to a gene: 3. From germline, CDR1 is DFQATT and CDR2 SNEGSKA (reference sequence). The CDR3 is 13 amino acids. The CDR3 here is CSAKDRVNQPQHF. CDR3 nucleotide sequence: TGCAGTGCTAAGGACAGGGTAAATCAGCCCCAGCATTTT.

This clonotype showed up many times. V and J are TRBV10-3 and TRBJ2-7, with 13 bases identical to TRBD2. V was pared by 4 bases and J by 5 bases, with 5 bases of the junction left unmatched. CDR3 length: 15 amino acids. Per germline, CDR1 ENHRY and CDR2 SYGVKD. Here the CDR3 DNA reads TGTGCCATCAGTGGGACTAGCGGGAGTCTGCACGAGCAGTACTTC. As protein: CAISGTSGSLHEQYF.

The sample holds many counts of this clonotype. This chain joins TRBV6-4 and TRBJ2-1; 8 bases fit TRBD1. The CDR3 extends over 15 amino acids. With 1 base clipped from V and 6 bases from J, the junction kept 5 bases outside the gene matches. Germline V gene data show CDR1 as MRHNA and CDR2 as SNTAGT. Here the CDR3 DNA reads TGTGCCAGCAGTGACTTTTCCACAGGGGGCAATGAGCAGTTCTTC. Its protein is CASSDFSTGGNEQFF.

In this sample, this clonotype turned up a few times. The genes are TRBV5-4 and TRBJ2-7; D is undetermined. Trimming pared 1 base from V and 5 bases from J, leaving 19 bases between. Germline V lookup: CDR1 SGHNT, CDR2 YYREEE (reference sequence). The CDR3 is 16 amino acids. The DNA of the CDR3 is TGTGCCAGCAGCTTGCCCCCGGGCCCCCTTAGGAACGAGCAGTACTTC. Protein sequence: CASSLPPGPLRNEQYF.

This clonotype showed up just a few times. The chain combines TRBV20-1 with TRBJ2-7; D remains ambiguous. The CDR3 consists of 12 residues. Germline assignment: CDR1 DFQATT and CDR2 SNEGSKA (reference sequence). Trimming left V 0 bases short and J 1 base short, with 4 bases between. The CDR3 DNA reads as TGCAGTGCTAGAGAGACATCCTACGAGCAGTACTTC. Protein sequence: CSARETSYEQYF.

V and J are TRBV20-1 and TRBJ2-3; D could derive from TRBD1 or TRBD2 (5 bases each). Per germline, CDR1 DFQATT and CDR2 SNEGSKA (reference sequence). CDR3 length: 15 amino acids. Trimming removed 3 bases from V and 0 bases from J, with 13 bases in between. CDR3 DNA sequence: TGCAGTGCTAGGGGACGGCCGGGAAGCACAGATACGCAGTATTTT. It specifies CSARGRPGSTDTQYF.

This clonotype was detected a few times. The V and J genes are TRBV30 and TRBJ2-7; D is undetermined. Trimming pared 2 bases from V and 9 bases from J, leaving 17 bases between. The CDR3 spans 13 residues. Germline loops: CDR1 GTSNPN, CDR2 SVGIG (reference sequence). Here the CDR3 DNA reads TGTGCCTGGAGTCCAAACACCGCTACCGGGCAGTACTTC. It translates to CAWSPNTATGQYF.

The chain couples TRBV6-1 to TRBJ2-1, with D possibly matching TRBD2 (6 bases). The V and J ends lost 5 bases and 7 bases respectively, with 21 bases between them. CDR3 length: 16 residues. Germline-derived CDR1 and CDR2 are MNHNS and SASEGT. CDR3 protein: CASSHPSSSGKNEQFF. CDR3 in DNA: TGTGCCAGCAGTCATCCCAGTAGTAGCGGTAAAAATGAGCAGTTCTTC.

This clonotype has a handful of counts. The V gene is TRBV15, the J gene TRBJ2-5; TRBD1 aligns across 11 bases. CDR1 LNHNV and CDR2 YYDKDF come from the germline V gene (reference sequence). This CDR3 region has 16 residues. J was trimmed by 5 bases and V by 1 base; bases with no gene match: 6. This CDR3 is CATSRGPGTGGETQYF. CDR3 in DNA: TGTGCCACCAGCAGAGGGCCTGGGACAGGGGGTGAGACCCAGTACTTC.

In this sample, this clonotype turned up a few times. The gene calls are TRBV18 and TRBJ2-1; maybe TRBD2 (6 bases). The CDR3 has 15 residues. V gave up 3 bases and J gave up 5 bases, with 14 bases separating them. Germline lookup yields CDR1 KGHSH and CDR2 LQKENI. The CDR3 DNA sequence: TGTGCCAGCTCACCCGACCCGGGACTGAACAATGAGCAGTTCTTC. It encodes CASSPDPGLNNEQFF.

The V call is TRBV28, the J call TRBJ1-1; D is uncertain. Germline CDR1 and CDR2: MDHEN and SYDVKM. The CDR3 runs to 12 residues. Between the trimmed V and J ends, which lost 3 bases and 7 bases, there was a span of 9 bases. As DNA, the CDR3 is TGTGCCAGCAGTTTGTCCAATTATGAAGCTTTCTTT. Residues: CASSLSNYEAFF.

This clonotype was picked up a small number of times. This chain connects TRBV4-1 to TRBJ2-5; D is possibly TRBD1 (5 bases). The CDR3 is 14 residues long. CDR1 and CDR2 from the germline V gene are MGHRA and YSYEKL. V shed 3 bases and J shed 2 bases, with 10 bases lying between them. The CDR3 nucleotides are TGCGCCAGCAGCCACACTGACAGACAAGAGACCCAGTACTTC. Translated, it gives CASSHTDRQETQYF.

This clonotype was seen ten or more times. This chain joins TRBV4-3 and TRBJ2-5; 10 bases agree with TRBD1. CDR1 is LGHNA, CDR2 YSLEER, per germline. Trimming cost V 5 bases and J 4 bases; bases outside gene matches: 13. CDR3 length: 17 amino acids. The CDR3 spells CASSADAGTGVRETQYF. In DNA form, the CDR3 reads TGCGCCAGCAGCGCAGACGCAGGGACAGGGGTTAGAGAGACCCAGTACTTC.

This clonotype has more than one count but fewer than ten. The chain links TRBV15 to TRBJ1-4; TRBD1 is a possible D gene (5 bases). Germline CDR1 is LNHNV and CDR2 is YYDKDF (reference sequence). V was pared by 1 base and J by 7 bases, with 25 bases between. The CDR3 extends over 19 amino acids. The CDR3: CATSRVPGRGSRVREKLFF. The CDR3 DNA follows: TGTGCCACCAGCAGAGTACCCGGTCGGGGGTCGAGGGTTCGTGAAAAACTGTTTTTT.

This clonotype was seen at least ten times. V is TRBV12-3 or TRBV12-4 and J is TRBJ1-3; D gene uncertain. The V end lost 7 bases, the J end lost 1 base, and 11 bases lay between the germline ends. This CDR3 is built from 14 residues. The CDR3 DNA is TGTGCCAGCACTTGGACGGCGTCTGGAAACACCATATATTTT. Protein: CASTWTASGNTIYF.